Shown below are 31 T cell receptor beta chains from a single sample sequenced in a study of control samples from healthy donors and cancer patients. The protocol was immunoSEQ multiplex PCR, while the TCRdb copy is restricted to in-frame clones and leaves out a portion. The sample comprises about 150,000 clones, just under 95% of which are singletons, and 8.5% rests with the top ten. Specimen: blood. These receptors originate from a woman aged 40 to 49 in good health.

The chain recombines TRBV6-2 or TRBV6-3 with TRBJ1-1; TRBD1 is a possible D gene (6 bases). Per germline, CDR1 MNHEY and CDR2 SVGEGT. The V gene lost 0 bases and the J gene lost 6 bases, with 14 bases spanning the gap. This CDR3 is 15 amino acids long. The CDR3 reads CASSYSTGSRAEAFF. CDR3 coding DNA: TGTGCCAGCAGTTACTCAACAGGGAGCAGGGCTGAAGCTTTCTTT.

This clone has a count of ten or more. The chain uses TRBV29-1 and TRBJ1-1; maybe TRBD1 (5 bases). The CDR3 covers 9 residues. Germline-derived CDR1 and CDR2 are SQVTM and ANQGSEA. The V gene lost 3 bases and the J gene lost 11 bases, with 7 bases spanning the gap. In DNA, the CDR3 is TGCAGCGTTGAGGGGCGCGCTTTCTTT. Encoded protein: CSVEGRAFF.

The J gene is TRBJ2-7, the V gene TRBV6-5; TRBD2 agrees at 8 bases. The V segment lost 2 bases and the J segment 3 bases; nucleotides outside the gene matches: 9. This CDR3 has 16 amino acids. Germline V gene data show CDR1 as MNHEY and CDR2 as SVGAGI. This CDR3 reads CASSYTQAGAHYEQYF. The CDR3 coding sequence is TGTGCCAGCAGTTACACACAAGCGGGAGCTCACTACGAGCAGTACTTC.

The chain joins TRBV7-2 to TRBJ2-5, with D possibly being TRBD2 (7 bases). This CDR3 is built from 13 residues. In germline, CDR1 is SGHTA, CDR2 FQGNSA. With 9 bases removed from V and 5 bases from J, the gap between germline ends came to 16 bases. The DNA for the CDR3 is TGTGCCAGTCAACAGGGAGGGGGGGAGACCCAGTACTTC. Translation: CASQQGGGETQYF.

This clone occurred a few times. For the CDR3, the DNA is TGTGCCAGCGCCTTAGCGGGGGAAGAGACCCAGTACTTC. It specifies CASALAGEETQYF. The chain joins TRBV25-1 to TRBJ2-5; 9 bases are a match to TRBD2. Germline V lookup: CDR1 MGHDK, CDR2 SYGVNS. The V segment lost 8 bases and the J segment 3 bases; nucleotides outside the gene matches: 4. The CDR3 spans 13 residues. The full variable domain, in which reference TRBV25-1 and TRBJ2-5 provide the parts outside the CDR3, is EADIYQTPRYLVIGTGKKITLECSQTMGHDKMYWYQQDPGMELHLIHYSYGVNSTEKGDLSSESTVSRIRTEHFPLTLESARPSHTSQYLCASALAGEETQYFGPGTRLLVL.

The chain employs TRBV6-6 and TRBJ1-5; D gene uncertain. Trimming removed 6 bases from V and 9 bases from J, with 12 bases in between. The germline V gene encodes CDR1 MNHNY and CDR2 SVGAGI (reference sequence). The CDR3 has 12 residues. CDR3 protein: CASRTASLPQHF. Here the CDR3 DNA reads TGTGCCAGCAGGACCGCCTCTTTGCCCCAGCATTTT.

The chain carries TRBV7-2 and TRBJ2-7, with TRBD2 matching 7 bases. Unmatched junction bases numbered 9, after V lost 5 bases and J lost 2 bases. This CDR3 region has 15 residues. Germline CDR1 reads SGHTA; CDR2 reads FQGNSA. The CDR3 loop is CASSLTSQAAYEQYF. CDR3 DNA sequence: TGTGCCAGCAGCCTGACTAGCCAGGCTGCCTACGAGCAGTACTTC.

This chain uses TRBV19 with TRBJ2-3; D tentatively fits TRBD1 or TRBD2 (6 bases each). Trimming shortened V by 1 base and J by 2 bases, and 13 bases separated the two germline ends. The CDR3 extends over 16 amino acids. Germline CDR1 is LNHDA and CDR2 is SQIVND (reference sequence). CDR3 nucleotide sequence: TGTGCCAGTAGTATAGGGGGGGCGGGTGTCACAGATACGCAGTATTTT. It is translated as CASSIGGAGVTDTQYF.

The chain joins TRBV18 to TRBJ2-7; a weak D match, TRBD1 (5 bases). CDR1 and CDR2 from the germline V gene are KGHSH and LQKENI. The V and J ends lost 0 bases and 2 bases respectively, with 8 bases between them. This CDR3 has 14 residues. The DNA for the CDR3 is TGTGCCAGCTCACCACCCGACAGAGCCTACGAGCAGTACTTC. It is translated as CASSPPDRAYEQYF.

This chain connects TRBV14 to TRBJ1-3; 8 positions agree with TRBD1. The V segment lost 1 base and the J segment 1 base; nucleotides outside the gene matches: 12. The CDR3 runs to 19 residues. Germline V gene lookup returns CDR1 SGHDN and CDR2 FVKESK. The CDR3 DNA reads as TGTGCCAGCAGCCAAGTGGGGTGGACAGGGCCGATTTCTGGAAACACCATATATTTT. It encodes CASSQVGWTGPISGNTIYF.

This chain links TRBV29-1 with TRBJ1-4; 8 positions match TRBD1. Trimming at V came to 5 bases and at J to 4 bases, leaving 6 bases not matched to a gene. Germline CDR1 is SQVTM and CDR2 is ANQGSEA. This CDR3 has 14 residues. The CDR3, as DNA: TGCAGCGTTCCCGACAGGGGTGGTAATGAAAAACTGTTTTTT. Its protein product is CSVPDRGGNEKLFF.

The gene calls are TRBV19 and TRBJ1-1; no firm D call. Trimming stripped 1 base from V and 5 bases from J, with 8 bases between. In germline, CDR1 is LNHDA, CDR2 SQIVND (reference sequence). CDR3 length: 13 residues. CDR3 residues: CASSIVTSTEAFF. CDR3 DNA: TGTGCCAGTAGTATAGTGACATCAACTGAAGCTTTCTTT. Combining the CDR3 with reference TRBV19 and TRBJ1-1 gives the whole variable domain DGGITQSPKYLFRKEGQNVTLSCEQNLNHDAMYWYRQDPGQGLRLIYYSQIVNDFQKGDIAEGYSVSREKKESFPLTVTSAQKNPTAFYLCASSIVTSTEAFFGQGTRLTVV.

The chain recombines TRBV5-1 with TRBJ2-1; D unclear. The germline V and J ends were trimmed by 2 bases and 8 bases, with 20 bases remaining between them. Germline values: CDR1 SGHRS, CDR2 YFSETQ. This CDR3 is 16 amino acids long. As DNA, the CDR3 is TGCGCCAGCAGCTTTTTGCCCGTCGGGCTATCCGATGAGCAGTTCTTC. It encodes CASSFLPVGLSDEQFF.

The rearrangement joins TRBV7-8 to TRBJ2-7; the D is unclear. CDR1 and CDR2 from the germline V gene are SGHVS and FQNEAQ. V was shortened by 3 bases and J by 3 bases, with 9 bases between the two germline ends. There are 13 residues in the CDR3. The CDR3 is CASSFSQNYEQYF. CDR3 sequence (DNA): TGTGCCAGCAGCTTTTCGCAGAACTACGAGCAGTACTTC.

The rearrangement joins TRBV5-1 to TRBJ1-1; weak D call: TRBD1 (5 bases). The germline CDR1 and CDR2 sequences are SGHRS and YFSETQ. The CDR3 loop spans 12 amino acids. The V gene lost 3 bases and the J gene lost 8 bases, with 11 bases spanning the gap. The CDR3 DNA reads as TGCGCCAGCAGCTCTAACTGGGACGAAGCTTTCTTT. This translates into CASSSNWDEAFF. Filled out from reference TRBV5-1 and TRBJ1-1, the complete variable domain reads KAGVTQTPRYLIKTRGQQVTLSCSPISGHRSVSWYQQTPGQGLQFLFEYFSETQRNKGNFPGRFSGRQFSNSRSEMNVSTLELGDSALYLCASSSNWDEAFFGQGTRLTVV.

The chain employs TRBV5-6 and TRBJ2-5; no clear D. This CDR3 is 13 amino acids long. Trimming took 3 bases from V and 5 from J, leaving 11 bases between them. Germline values: CDR1 SGHDT, CDR2 YYEEEE. CDR3 in DNA: TGTGCCAGCAGCTCCGGACCCGGGGAGACCCAGTACTTC. Amino acids: CASSSGPGETQYF.

The chain couples TRBV5-1 to TRBJ1-4, with D possibly matching TRBD1 (5 bases). The V gene's germline CDR1 is SGHRS and CDR2 YFSETQ. V was cut by 6 bases and J by 4 bases, with 13 bases left in between. The CDR3 loop spans 14 amino acids. The CDR3 bases are TGCGCCAGCACCTGGGGCACCCATAATGAAAAACTGTTTTTT. Translating gives CASTWGTHNEKLFF.

J is TRBJ1-3 and V is TRBV19, with D unclear. In germline, CDR1 is LNHDA, CDR2 SQIVND (reference sequence). CDR3 length equals 14 residues. The V end lost 7 bases, the J end lost 0 bases, and 10 bases lay between the germline ends. The CDR3 protein is CASTLWGSGNTIYF. The CDR3 DNA reads TGTGCCAGTACTTTATGGGGCTCTGGAAACACCATATATTTT. Variable domain in full (rest from reference TRBV19 and TRBJ1-3): DGGITQSPKYLFRKEGQNVTLSCEQNLNHDAMYWYRQDPGQGLRLIYYSQIVNDFQKGDIAEGYSVSREKKESFPLTVTSAQKNPTAFYLCASTLWGSGNTIYFGEGSWLTVV.

This clone was seen only a few times. V usage is TRBV2 and J usage is TRBJ2-2, with a possible D match to TRBD2 (5 bases). CDR1 and CDR2 from the germline V gene are SNHLY and FYNNEI. The CDR3 extends over 17 amino acids. Trimming cost V 2 bases and J 5 bases, with 18 bases left between them. The CDR3 DNA sequence: TGTGCCAGCAGTGAACGTGAAAGAGGGTCGGGTACCGGGGAGCTGTTTTTT. It translates to CASSERERGSGTGELFF.

V gene TRBV7-2 combines with J gene TRBJ2-3, with 7 bases lining up with TRBD1. With V trimmed by 6 bases and J by 4 bases, 4 bases remained unmatched. CDR1 and CDR2 (germline): SGHTA, FQGNSA. CDR3 length: 13 residues. The CDR3: CASSFTGADTQYF. CDR3 nucleotide sequence: TGTGCCAGCAGTTTTACAGGGGCAGATACGCAGTATTTT.

The chain uses TRBV18 and TRBJ1-5; D call uncertain. The CDR3 is 15 residues long. The V and J ends lost 3 bases and 6 bases respectively, with 15 bases between them. Germline values: CDR1 KGHSH, CDR2 LQKENI. DNA for the CDR3: TGTGCCAGCTCACCGGAACTTACACTCGGTCAGCCCCAGCATTTT. It is translated as CASSPELTLGQPQHF.

The chain employs TRBV12-5 and TRBJ1-1, with 7 nucleotides matching TRBD1. This CDR3 has 16 amino acids. The germline V gene has CDR1 LGHNT and CDR2 FRNRAP. V trimming: 2 bases; J trimming: 2 bases; junction bases outside the gene matches: 8. As DNA, the CDR3 is TGTGCTAGTGGTTTGCGGAAGGGGGCGGGCAACACTGAAGCTTTCTTT. Its protein product is CASGLRKGAGNTEAFF.

In the case of this clone: The sample holds other DNA sequences that translate to the same CDR3. The V gene is TRBV12-3 or TRBV12-4, the J gene TRBJ1-2; D is ambiguous. With 3 bases removed from V and 3 bases from J, the gap between germline ends came to 5 bases. The CDR3 has 12 residues. CDR3 DNA sequence: TGTGCCAGCAGTTTGTTTGACTATGGCTACACCTTC. Translating gives CASSLFDYGYTF.

The chain couples TRBV4-1 to TRBJ1-1, with a possible D match to TRBD1 (6 bases). Germline V gene lookup returns CDR1 MGHRA and CDR2 YSYEKL. The CDR3 contains 14 residues. V lost 5 bases and J lost 5, with 15 bases in between. For the CDR3, the DNA is TGCGCCAGCAGCATGGACAGATACTATACTGAAGCTTTCTTT. Amino acids: CASSMDRYYTEAFF.

This clone appeared a single time. The chain combines TRBV6-5 with TRBJ1-1; D remains ambiguous. The CDR3 is 13 amino acids. Trimming cost V 3 bases and J 4 bases, with 9 bases left between them. The V gene's germline CDR1 is MNHEY and CDR2 SVGAGI. The CDR3 coding sequence is TGTGCCAGCAGTTATGGGGTGAGCACTGAAGCTTTCTTT. It yields the protein CASSYGVSTEAFF.

The V gene is TRBV30, the J gene TRBJ1-1, with 11 bases matching TRBD1. The CDR3 contains 16 residues. V lost 5 bases, J lost 4 bases, and 12 bases stayed unmatched. From germline, CDR1 is GTSNPN and CDR2 SVGIG (reference sequence). For the CDR3, the DNA is TGTGCCTGGGGGCCGGGACAGGGGGTTTCGACCACTGAAGCTTTCTTT. Translated: CAWGPGQGVSTTEAFF.

The chain uses TRBV10-3 and TRBJ2-1; 11 bases align to TRBD1. Germline V gene sequence: CDR1 ENHRY, CDR2 SYGVKD. There are 17 residues in the CDR3. The V gene end was trimmed by 8 bases and the J gene end by 7 bases; junction bases not matched to a gene: 16. CDR3 in DNA: TGTGCCATCGGGCGGTTAACCGGGACAGGGGGTAAGAATGAGCAGTTCTTC. The encoded protein is CAIGRLTGTGGKNEQFF.

This chain joins TRBV7-2 and TRBJ1-5; no reliable D call. The CDR3 has 13 residues. Trimming left V 5 bases short and J 2 bases short, with 7 bases between. CDR1 SGHTA and CDR2 FQGNSA come from the germline V gene. CDR3 loop: CASSVEGNQPQHF. The DNA of the CDR3 is TGTGCCAGCAGCGTAGAAGGCAATCAGCCCCAGCATTTT. The full variable domain, rest sourced from reference TRBV7-2 and TRBJ1-5, is GAGVSQSPSNKVTEKGKDVELRCDPISGHTALYWYRQSLGQGLEFLIYFQGNSAPDKSGLPSDRFSAERTGGSVSTLTIQRTQQEDSAVYLCASSVEGNQPQHFGDGTRLSIL.

This CDR3 reads CASSLPGTGNTEAFF. Written as DNA, the CDR3 is TGTGCCAGCAGTTTACCCGGGACGGGGAACACTGAAGCTTTCTTT. J is TRBJ1-1 and V is TRBV28; TRBD1 might be the D (5 bases). Germline CDR1 is MDHEN and CDR2 is SYDVKM. This CDR3 is 15 amino acids long. Trimming cost V 2 bases and J 1 base, with 11 bases left between them.

V usage is TRBV5-8 and J usage is TRBJ1-1; D is unresolved. The CDR3 extends over 17 amino acids. V lost 0 bases and J 3 bases, leaving 18 bases between the germline ends. Germline CDR1 is SGHTS and CDR2 is YDEGEE. The CDR3 loop is CASSLAGSHPSDTEAFF. The CDR3 DNA sequence: TGTGCCAGCAGCTTGGCGGGGAGCCACCCATCGGACACTGAAGCTTTCTTT.

V usage is TRBV18 and J usage is TRBJ1-2, with D unresolved. This CDR3 comprises 13 residues. V dropped 0 bases and J dropped 8 bases, with 10 bases sitting between them. Per germline, CDR1 KGHSH and CDR2 LQKENI. This chain's CDR3 is CASSPPLRTGYTF. The CDR3 DNA is TGTGCCAGCTCACCACCCTTGAGAACCGGCTACACCTTC.